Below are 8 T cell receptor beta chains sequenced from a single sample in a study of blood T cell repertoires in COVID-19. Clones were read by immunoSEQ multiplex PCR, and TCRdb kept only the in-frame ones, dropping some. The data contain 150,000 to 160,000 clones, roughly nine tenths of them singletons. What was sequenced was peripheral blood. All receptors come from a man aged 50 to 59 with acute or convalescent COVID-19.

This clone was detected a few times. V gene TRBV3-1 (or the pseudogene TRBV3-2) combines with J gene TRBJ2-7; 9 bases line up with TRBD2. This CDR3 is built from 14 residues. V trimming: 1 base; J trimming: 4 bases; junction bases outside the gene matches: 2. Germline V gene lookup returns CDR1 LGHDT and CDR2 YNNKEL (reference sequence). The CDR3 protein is CASSQAGLAYEQYF. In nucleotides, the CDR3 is TGTGCCAGCAGCCAAGCGGGACTAGCTTACGAGCAGTACTTC.

The CDR3 DNA is TGTGCCAGCAGTTTAGGAGCGGGAGGCCACAATGAGCAGTTCTTC. It encodes CASSLGAGGHNEQFF. This chain uses TRBV27 with TRBJ2-1; 9 bases agree with TRBD2. Unmatched junction bases numbered 4, after V lost 2 bases and J lost 5 bases. Looked up from germline, CDR1 is MNHEY and CDR2 is SMNVEV (reference sequence). The length of the CDR3 is 15 residues.

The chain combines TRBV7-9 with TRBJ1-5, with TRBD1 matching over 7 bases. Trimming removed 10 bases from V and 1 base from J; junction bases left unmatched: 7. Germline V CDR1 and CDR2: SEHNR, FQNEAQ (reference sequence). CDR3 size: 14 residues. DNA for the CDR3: TGTGCCACTGCCCGCAGGGGGAGCAATCAGCCCCAGCATTTT. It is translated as CATARRGSNQPQHF.

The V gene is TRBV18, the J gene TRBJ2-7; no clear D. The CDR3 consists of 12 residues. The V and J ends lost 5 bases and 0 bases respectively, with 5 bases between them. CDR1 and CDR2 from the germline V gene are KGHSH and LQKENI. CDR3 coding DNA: TGTGCCAGCTCATCGAGCTCCTACGAGCAGTACGTC. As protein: CASSSSSYEQYV.

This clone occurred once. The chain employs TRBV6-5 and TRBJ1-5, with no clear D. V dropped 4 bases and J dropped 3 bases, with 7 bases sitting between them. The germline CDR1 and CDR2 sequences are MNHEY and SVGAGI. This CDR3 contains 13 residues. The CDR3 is CASSSGLNQPQHF. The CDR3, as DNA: TGTGCCAGCAGTTCGGGTCTCAATCAGCCCCAGCATTTT.

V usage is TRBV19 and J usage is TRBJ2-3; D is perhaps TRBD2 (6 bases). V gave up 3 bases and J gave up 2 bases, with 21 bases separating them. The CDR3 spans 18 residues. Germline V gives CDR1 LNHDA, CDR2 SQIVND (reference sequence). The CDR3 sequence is CASSMSPPSSDYTDTQYF. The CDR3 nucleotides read TGTGCCAGTAGTATGAGCCCGCCCTCTAGCGACTACACAGATACGCAGTATTTT. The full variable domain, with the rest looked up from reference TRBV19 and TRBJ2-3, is DGGITQSPKYLFRKEGQNVTLSCEQNLNHDAMYWYRQDPGQGLRLIYYSQIVNDFQKGDIAEGYSVSREKKESFPLTVTSAQKNPTAFYLCASSMSPPSSDYTDTQYFGPGTRLTVL.

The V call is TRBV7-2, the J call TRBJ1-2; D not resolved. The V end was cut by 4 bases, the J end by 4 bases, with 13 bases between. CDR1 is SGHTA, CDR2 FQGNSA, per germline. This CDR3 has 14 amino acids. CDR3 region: CASSSIITSYGYTF. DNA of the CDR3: TGTGCCAGCAGCTCAATCATAACCAGCTATGGCTACACCTTC. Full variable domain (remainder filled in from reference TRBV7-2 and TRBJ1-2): GAGVSQSPSNKVTEKGKDVELRCDPISGHTALYWYRQSLGQGLEFLIYFQGNSAPDKSGLPSDRFSAERTGGSVSTLTIQRTQQEDSAVYLCASSSIITSYGYTFGSGTRLTVV.

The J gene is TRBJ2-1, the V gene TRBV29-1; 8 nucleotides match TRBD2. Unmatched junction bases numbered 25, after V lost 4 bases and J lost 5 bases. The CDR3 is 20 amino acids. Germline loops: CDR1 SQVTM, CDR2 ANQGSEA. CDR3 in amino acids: CSVATEFGGVLREANNEQFF. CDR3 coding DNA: TGCAGCGTTGCCACAGAATTCGGGGGGGTGTTGCGGGAGGCAAACAATGAGCAGTTCTTC.